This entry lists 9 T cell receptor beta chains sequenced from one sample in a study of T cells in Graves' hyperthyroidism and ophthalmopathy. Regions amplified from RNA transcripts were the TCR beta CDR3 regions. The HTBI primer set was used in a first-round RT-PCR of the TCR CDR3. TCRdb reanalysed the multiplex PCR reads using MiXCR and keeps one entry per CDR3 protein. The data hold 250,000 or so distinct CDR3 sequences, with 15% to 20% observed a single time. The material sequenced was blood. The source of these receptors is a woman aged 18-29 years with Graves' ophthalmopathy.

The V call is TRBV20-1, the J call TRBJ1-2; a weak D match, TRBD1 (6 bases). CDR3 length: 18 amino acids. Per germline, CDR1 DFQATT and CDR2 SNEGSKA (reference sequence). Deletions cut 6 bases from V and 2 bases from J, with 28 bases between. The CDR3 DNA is TGCAGTGCCGGATCCTCTGGGCAGGGGTCCAAGCGCAACTATGGCTACACCTTC. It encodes CSAGSSGQGSKRNYGYTF.

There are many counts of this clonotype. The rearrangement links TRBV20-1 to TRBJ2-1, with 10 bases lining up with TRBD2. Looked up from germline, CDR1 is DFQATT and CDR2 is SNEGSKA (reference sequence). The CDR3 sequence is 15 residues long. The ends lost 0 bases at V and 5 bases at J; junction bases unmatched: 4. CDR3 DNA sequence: TGCAGTGCTAGAGATAGCGGGGGGCTTGACAATGAGCAGTTCTTC. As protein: CSARDSGGLDNEQFF.

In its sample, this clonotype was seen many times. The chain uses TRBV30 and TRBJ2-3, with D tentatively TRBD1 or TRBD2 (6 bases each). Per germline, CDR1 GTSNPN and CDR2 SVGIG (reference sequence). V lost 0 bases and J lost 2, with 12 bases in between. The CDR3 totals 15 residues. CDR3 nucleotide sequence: TGTGCCTGGAGTGTGAGAGGGGGGATCACAGATACGCAGTATTTT. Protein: CAWSVRGGITDTQYF.

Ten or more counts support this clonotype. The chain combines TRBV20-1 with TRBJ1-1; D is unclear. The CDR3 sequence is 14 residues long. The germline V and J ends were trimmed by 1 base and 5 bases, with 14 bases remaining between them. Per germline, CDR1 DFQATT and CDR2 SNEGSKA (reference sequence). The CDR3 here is CSARAVGLGTEAFF. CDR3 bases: TGCAGTGCTAGAGCCGTGGGGTTGGGGACTGAAGCTTTCTTT.

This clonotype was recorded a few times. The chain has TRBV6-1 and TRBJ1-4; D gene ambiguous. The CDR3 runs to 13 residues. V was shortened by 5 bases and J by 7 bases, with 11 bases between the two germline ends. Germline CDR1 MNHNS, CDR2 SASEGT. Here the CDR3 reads CASSSTTGEKLFF. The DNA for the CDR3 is TGTGCCAGCAGTTCAACGACGGGTGAAAAACTGTTTTTT.

The CDR3 bases are TGTGCCAGCAGTTTAGGGAGCGGGGGGGTTTCCTACAATGAGCAGTTCTTC. Translating it yields CASSLGSGGVSYNEQFF. The rearrangement joins TRBV12-3 or TRBV12-4 to TRBJ2-1; TRBD2 aligns across 10 bases. The CDR3 loop spans 17 amino acids. V was clipped by 1 base and J by 1 base; unmatched bases: 4.

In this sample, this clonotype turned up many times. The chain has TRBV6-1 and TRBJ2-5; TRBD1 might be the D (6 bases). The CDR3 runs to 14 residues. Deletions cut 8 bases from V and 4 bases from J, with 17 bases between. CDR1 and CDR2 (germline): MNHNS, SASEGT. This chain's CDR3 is CASVVQGMGETQYF. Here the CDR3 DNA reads TGTGCCAGCGTCGTACAGGGTATGGGAGAGACCCAGTACTTC.

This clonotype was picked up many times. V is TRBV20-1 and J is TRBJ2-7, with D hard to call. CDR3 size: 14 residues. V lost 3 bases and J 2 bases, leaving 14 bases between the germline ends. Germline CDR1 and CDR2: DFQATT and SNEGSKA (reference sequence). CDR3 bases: TGCAGTGCTAGCCGGCTCAAACTCACCTACGAGCAGTACTTC. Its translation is CSASRLKLTYEQYF.

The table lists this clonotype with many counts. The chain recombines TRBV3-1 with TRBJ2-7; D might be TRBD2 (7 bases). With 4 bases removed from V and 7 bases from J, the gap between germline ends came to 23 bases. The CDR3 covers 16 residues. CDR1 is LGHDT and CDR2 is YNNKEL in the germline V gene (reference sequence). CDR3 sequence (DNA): TGTGCCAGCAGCCCCTATGGTGGGAGGGTCCAGGGGGAGCAGTACTTC. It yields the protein CASSPYGGRVQGEQYF.